The 7 T cell receptor beta chains given below trace back to one sample, sequenced in a study of blood T cell repertoires in COVID-19. Clones were sequenced by immunoSEQ multiplex PCR, and TCRdb holds only the in-frame ones, with some missing. The repertoire holds over 45,000 clones, with around 83% as singletons. The sequencing input was peripheral blood. These receptors all stem from a woman older than 75 with acute or convalescent COVID-19.

V is TRBV6-6 and J is TRBJ2-7, with D perhaps matching TRBD1 (5 bases). This CDR3 is 14 amino acids long. V dropped 4 bases and J dropped 2 bases, with 12 bases sitting between them. Germline CDR1 MNHNY, CDR2 SVGAGI (reference sequence). The DNA for the CDR3 is TGTGCCAGCAGTTCAAACAGGCGAACCTACGAGCAGTACTTC. Translated: CASSSNRRTYEQYF.

The J gene is TRBJ2-1, the V gene TRBV15; TRBD2 matches 8 bases. V was pared by 4 bases and J by 3 bases, with 11 bases of the junction left unmatched. In germline, CDR1 is LNHNV, CDR2 YYDKDF (reference sequence). The CDR3 loop spans 17 amino acids. CDR3 nucleotide sequence: TGTGCCACCAGCATGCCCAGAGCGGGGGCCTACTACAATGAGCAGTTCTTC. Translation: CATSMPRAGAYYNEQFF.

This chain connects TRBV7-3 to TRBJ1-2; 9 bases match TRBD1. This CDR3 is built from 17 residues. Germline-derived CDR1 and CDR2 are SGHTA and FQGTGA. V trimming: 0 bases; J trimming: 6 bases; junction bases outside the gene matches: 11. Written as DNA, the CDR3 is TGTGCCAGCAGCTTAACGGGAATCCGCGGGACAGGGAATGGCTACACCTTC. It is translated as CASSLTGIRGTGNGYTF.

This clone is medium-sized (0.01 to 0.1%) within its sample. This chain joins TRBV14 and TRBJ2-3, with TRBD2 identical over 12 bases. This CDR3 is 16 amino acids long. The V gene's germline CDR1 is SGHDN and CDR2 FVKESK. Trimming at V came to 1 base and at J to 6 bases, leaving 5 bases not matched to a gene. The CDR3 reads CASSQVASGGADTQYF. For the CDR3, the DNA is TGTGCCAGCAGCCAAGTGGCTAGCGGGGGGGCGGATACGCAGTATTTT.

There are a few counts of this clone. In DNA form, the CDR3 reads TGTGCCAGCAGCCCAATCAGCGGCGGACTGGGACACTACGAGCAGTACTTC. Translating gives CASSPISGGLGHYEQYF. The J gene is TRBJ2-7, the V gene TRBV5-4, with a tentative D call TRBD1 (6 bases). V was clipped by 4 bases and J by 3 bases, with 23 bases between them. Germline CDR1 SGHNT, CDR2 YYREEE (reference sequence). This CDR3 region has 17 residues.

V is TRBV6-5 and J is TRBJ2-7, with a weak D call TRBD1 (6 bases). The CDR3 length is 15 residues. Trimming left V 5 bases short and J 3 bases short, with 17 bases between. CDR1 and CDR2 (germline): MNHEY, SVGAGI. CDR3 region: CASSLQYGTYYEQYF. CDR3 nucleotide sequence: TGTGCCAGCAGTCTGCAATACGGGACATACTACGAGCAGTACTTC.

The CDR3 loop is CASSLDIPQTNEKLFF. The CDR3 bases are TGCGCCAGCAGCTTGGACATCCCCCAGACTAATGAAAAACTGTTTTTT. This chain connects TRBV5-1 to TRBJ1-4; D gene uncertain. The CDR3 totals 16 residues. The V and J ends lost 0 bases and 2 bases respectively, with 11 bases between them. From germline, CDR1 is SGHRS and CDR2 YFSETQ.